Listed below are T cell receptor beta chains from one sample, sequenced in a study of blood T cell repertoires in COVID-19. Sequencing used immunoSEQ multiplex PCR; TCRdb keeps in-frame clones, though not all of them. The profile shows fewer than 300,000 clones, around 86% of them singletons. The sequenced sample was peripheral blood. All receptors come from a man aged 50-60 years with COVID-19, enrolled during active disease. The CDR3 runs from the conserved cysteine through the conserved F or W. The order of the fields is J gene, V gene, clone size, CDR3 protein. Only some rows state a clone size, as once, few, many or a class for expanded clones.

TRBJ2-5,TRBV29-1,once,CSVALDYRETQYF
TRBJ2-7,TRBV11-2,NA,CASSFMTGGLIYEQYF
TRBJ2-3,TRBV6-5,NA,CASSWTSGIGDTQYF
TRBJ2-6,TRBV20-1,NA,CSANDRGVGANVLTF
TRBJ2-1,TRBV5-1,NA,CASSSLLAGGHNEQFF
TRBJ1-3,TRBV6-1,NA,CASSEMWAGRSGNTIYF
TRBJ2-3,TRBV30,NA,CAMELAGGTDTQYF
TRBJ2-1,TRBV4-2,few,CASSQVSIWRGGKAYNEQFF
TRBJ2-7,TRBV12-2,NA,CASPKLWEQREIDEQYF
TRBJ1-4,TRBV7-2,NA,CASSPMGHNEKLFF
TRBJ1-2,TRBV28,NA,CASSSPGQGESGYTF
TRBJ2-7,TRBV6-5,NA,CASSPRDRGSYEQYF
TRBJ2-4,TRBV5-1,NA,CASSPRTGGVSAVAKNIQYF
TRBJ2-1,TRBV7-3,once,CASSLGLNNEQFF
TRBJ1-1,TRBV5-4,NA,CASSLVNTEAFF
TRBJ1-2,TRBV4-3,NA,CASSQAQAGDYGYTF
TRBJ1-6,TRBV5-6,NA,CASSLVDRGGSPLHF
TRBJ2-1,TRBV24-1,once,CATSDDRVGGTSSYNEQFF
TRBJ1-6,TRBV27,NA,CASSLSPGLSPLHF
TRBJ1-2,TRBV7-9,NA,CASSPSRTGLYGYTF
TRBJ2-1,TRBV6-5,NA,CASSYGTGGLDEQFF
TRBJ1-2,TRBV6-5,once,CASSRDINYGYTF
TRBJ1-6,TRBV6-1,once,CASSDGTGRNSPLHF
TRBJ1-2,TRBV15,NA,CATSRDFRDGYTF
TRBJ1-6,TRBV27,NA,CASSPLGGLGSPLHF
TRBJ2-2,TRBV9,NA,CASSITSGSKQNTGELFF
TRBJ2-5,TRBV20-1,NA,CSASISPLGETQYF
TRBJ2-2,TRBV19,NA,CASSRNRDGELFF
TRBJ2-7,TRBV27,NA,CASSLAGGPSEQYF
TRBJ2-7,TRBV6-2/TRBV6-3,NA,CASSYPSGQGGAQYEQYF
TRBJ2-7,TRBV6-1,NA,CASSESGFEQYF
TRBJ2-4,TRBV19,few,CASSIDPDSAKNIQYF
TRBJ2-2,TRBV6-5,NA,CASSYWTSMPGELFF
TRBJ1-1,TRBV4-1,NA,CASSPVRGTGDGTEAFF
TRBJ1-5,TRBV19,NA,CASSRSGEGNQPQHF
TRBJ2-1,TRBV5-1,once,CASSHGTPRNEQFF
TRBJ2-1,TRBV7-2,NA,CASSLSGASGEQFF
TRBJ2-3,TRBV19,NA,CASSIGQGSDTQYF
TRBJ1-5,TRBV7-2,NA,CASSLGQLYSNQPQHF
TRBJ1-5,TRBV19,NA,CASSTSATGAQNQPQHF
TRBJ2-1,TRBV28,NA,CASGLGGWDNEQFF
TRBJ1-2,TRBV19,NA,CASSIRQGGLYGYTF
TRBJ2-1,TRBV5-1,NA,CASSRGLTYNEQFF
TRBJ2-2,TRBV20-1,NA,CSASGGSTGELFF
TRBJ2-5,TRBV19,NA,CASSTQTNLVSETQYF
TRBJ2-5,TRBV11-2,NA,CASSLGRGETQYF
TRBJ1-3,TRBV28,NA,CASSLGGSSGNTIYF
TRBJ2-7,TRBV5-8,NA,CASSFELSYEQYF
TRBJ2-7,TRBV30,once,CAGLRQGGYEQYF
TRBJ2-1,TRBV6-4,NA,CASSDRDNNEQFF
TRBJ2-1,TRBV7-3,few,CASSLISSGSYNEQFF
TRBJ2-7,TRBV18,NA,CASSTKQGYEQYF
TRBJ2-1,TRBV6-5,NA,CASSYSAGGYNEQFF
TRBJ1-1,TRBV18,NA,CASSPGQDTEAFF
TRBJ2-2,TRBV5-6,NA,CASSSVGLAGLTNTGELFF
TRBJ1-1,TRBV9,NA,CASSVAGPGMGEAFF
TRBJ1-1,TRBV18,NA,CASSPPGPRTEAFF
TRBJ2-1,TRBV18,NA,CASSPGTSGRHEQFF